One and the same sample provided the 17 T cell receptor beta chains below, sequenced in a study of molecular identifiers for immune sequencing clone quantification. TCRdb processed the PCR reads anew with MiXCR; each CDR3 protein has one entry. The sample lists approximately 550,000 distinct CDR3 sequences; around 23% were seen once. Sequenced input: naive CD8+ T cells from blood, with Jurkat cell RNA spiked in. This sample's subset: FACS-sorted CD8+CD4-CCR7+CD45RA+ naive T cells. These receptor sequences come from a human donor in good health. Some libraries in this study had Jurkat cell RNA spiked in.

This clonotype turned up a few times. The chain combines TRBV4-3 with TRBJ2-7, with 7 bases fitting TRBD1. Germline V lookup: CDR1 LGHNA, CDR2 YSLEER. The V gene end was trimmed by 1 base and the J gene end by 0 bases; junction bases not matched to a gene: 3. CDR3 length: 15 residues. For the CDR3, the DNA is TGCGCCAGCAGCCAAGGACAGGGCCTCTCCTACGAGCAGTACTTC. Translated: CASSQGQGLSYEQYF.

This clonotype turned up a few times. The chain combines TRBV19 with TRBJ2-3, with 10 bases identical to TRBD2. Germline lookup yields CDR1 LNHDA and CDR2 SQIVND (reference sequence). CDR3 size: 18 residues. Trimming removed 3 bases from V and 0 bases from J; junction bases left unmatched: 9. CDR3 in amino acids: CASSIVLASGGSTDTQYF. The CDR3 DNA reads TGTGCCAGTAGTATCGTGTTGGCTAGCGGGGGCAGCACAGATACGCAGTATTTT.

This clonotype has just a few counts. The chain is built from TRBV29-1 and TRBJ2-7, with a possible D match to TRBD1 (6 bases). This CDR3 is built from 13 residues. Trimming cost V 4 bases and J 4 bases, with 14 bases left between them. Germline V gene data show CDR1 as SQVTM and CDR2 as ANQGSEA. CDR3 DNA: TGCAGCGTTGGTGGCAACAGGGAGTACGAGCAGTACTTC. Encoded protein: CSVGGNREYEQYF.

In this sample, this clonotype turned up many times. V and J are TRBV28 and TRBJ2-7; either TRBD1 or TRBD2 may supply D (5 bases each). Between the trimmed V and J ends, which lost 2 bases and 7 bases, there was a span of 12 bases. Germline CDR1 MDHEN, CDR2 SYDVKM. The CDR3 runs 13 residues. This CDR3 reads CASSLIGTWEQYF. For the CDR3, the DNA is TGTGCCAGCAGTTTAATCGGGACCTGGGAGCAGTACTTC.

This clonotype appeared a single time. The chain employs TRBV9 and TRBJ1-1, with a possible D match to TRBD1 (5 bases). From germline, CDR1 is SGDLS and CDR2 YYNGEE. CDR3 length: 14 residues. Trimming cost V 3 bases and J 2 bases, with 11 bases left between them. The CDR3 DNA reads as TGTGCCAGCAGCGCCGGGGGGATAAACACTGAAGCTTTCTTT. This gives the protein CASSAGGINTEAFF.

Comments on this clonotype: A much larger clone differs from this one at a single base, so this may be a read error. The chain carries TRBV7-9 and TRBJ2-7; D not resolved. The CDR3 extends over 15 amino acids. The germline CDR1 and CDR2 sequences are SEHNR and FQNEAQ (reference sequence). The CDR3 loop is CASSLPDGNSYEHYF. In DNA form, the CDR3 reads TGTGCCAGCAGCTTACCCGACGGAAACTCCTACGAGCATTACTTC.

In this sample, this clonotype turned up many times. J is TRBJ2-2 and V is TRBV23-1; D uncertain. TRBV23-1 is recorded as an ORF, its role being uncertain. The CDR3 length is 13 residues. V lost 8 bases and J 2 bases, leaving 9 bases between the germline ends. The CDR3 bases are TGCGCCAGCCGCCCAGCTAACACCGGGGAGCTGTTTTTT. It specifies CASRPANTGELFF.

This clonotype appeared a single time. The chain combines TRBV9 with TRBJ1-2; D is uncertain. The CDR3 has 17 amino acids. The V and J ends lost 2 bases and 1 base respectively, with 18 bases between them. Germline loops: CDR1 SGDLS, CDR2 YYNGEE. The CDR3 region has the DNA TGTGCCAGCAGCGTCGAATCTGGCAGGTCCTTTAACTATGGCTACACCTTC. This sequence encodes CASSVESGRSFNYGYTF.

This clonotype was seen many times. The chain carries TRBV7-9 and TRBJ2-3; D unclear. The germline CDR1 and CDR2 sequences are SEHNR and FQNEAQ (reference sequence). V gave up 3 bases and J gave up 1 base, with 17 bases separating them. The CDR3 contains 17 residues. The CDR3 region is CASSFQPGFPGTDTQYF. CDR3 nucleotides: TGTGCCAGCAGCTTCCAACCGGGCTTCCCCGGCACAGATACGCAGTATTTT.

In this sample, this clonotype turned up a few times. This chain joins TRBV9 and TRBJ2-3; D gene uncertain. Germline loops: CDR1 SGDLS, CDR2 YYNGEE. This CDR3 spans 16 amino acids. Trimming took 0 bases from V and 0 from J, leaving 11 bases between them. The CDR3 sequence: CASSVAGYHSTDTQYF. Written as DNA, the CDR3 is TGTGCCAGCAGCGTAGCGGGTTACCATAGCACAGATACGCAGTATTTT. The full variable domain, rest sourced from reference TRBV9 and TRBJ2-3, is DSGVTQTPKHLITATGQRVTLRCSPRSGDLSVYWYQQSLDQGLQFLIQYYNGEERAKGNILERFSAQQFPDLHSELNLSSLELGDSALYFCASSVAGYHSTDTQYFGPGTRLTVL.

As to this clonotype: Just one base apart from a much larger clone, this may be a read error. This CDR3 is missing its conserved last phenylalanine or tryptophan, likely due to a read error. The genes are TRBV4-3 and TRBJ1-1; D gene uncertain. The CDR3 is 14 amino acids. CDR1 and CDR2 from the germline V gene are LGHNA and YSLEER. The CDR3: CASRQGLSGTEAFI. CDR3 nucleotide sequence: TGCGCCAGCCGCCAAGGGCTCTCGGGCACTGAAGCTTTCATT.

This clonotype was counted between two and nine times. This rearrangement joins TRBV9 to TRBJ1-3, with D maybe TRBD1 (5 bases). Germline CDR1 SGDLS, CDR2 YYNGEE. This CDR3 spans 15 amino acids. The V end lost 3 bases, the J end lost 0 bases, and 10 bases lay between the germline ends. CDR3 amino acids: CASSGDGLSGNTIYF. The DNA of the CDR3 is TGTGCCAGCAGCGGGGACGGACTCTCTGGAAACACCATATATTTT.

The sample holds many counts of this clonotype. The chain is built from TRBV7-2 and TRBJ2-2, with D possibly TRBD1 on 5 matching bases. Germline CDR1 is SGHTA and CDR2 is FQGNSA. Trimming stripped 5 bases from V and 6 bases from J, with 16 bases between. This CDR3 comprises 15 residues. The CDR3 DNA is TGTGCCAGCAGCATCGGACACCTCCAACCCGGGGAGCTGTTTTTT. Translating it yields CASSIGHLQPGELFF.

The sample holds a few counts of this clonotype. This sequence joins TRBV7-9 and TRBJ2-7, with TRBD2 identical over 11 bases. The CDR3 has 16 residues. The germline V gene encodes CDR1 SEHNR and CDR2 FQNEAQ (reference sequence). Trimming removed 6 bases from V and 2 bases from J; junction bases left unmatched: 9. CDR3 sequence reads: CASSQSSGGLPYEQYF. In DNA form, the CDR3 reads TGTGCCAGCAGTCAATCTAGCGGGGGGCTGCCCTACGAGCAGTACTTC. Supplemented by reference TRBV7-9 and TRBJ2-7, the full variable domain reads DTGVSQNPRHKITKRGQNVTFRCDPISEHNRLYWYRQTLGQGPEFLTYFQNEAQLEKSRLLSDRFSAERPKGSFSTLEIQRTEQGDSAMYLCASSQSSGGLPYEQYFGPGTRLTVT.

With regard to this clonotype: A much larger clone differs by one base, so this may be a read error. This chain connects TRBV2 to TRBJ2-3; 8 bases match TRBD1. J lost 0 bases, V lost 2 bases, and 1 base had no gene match. The CDR3 is 15 amino acids. Germline lookup yields CDR1 SNHLY and CDR2 FYNNEI. CDR3 coding DNA: TGTGCCAGCAGTGAATGGGACAGGAGCACAGATACGCAGTATTTT. Amino acids: CASSEWDRSTDTQYF.

Ten or more counts support this clonotype. This chain joins TRBV2 and TRBJ1-1; TRBD1 matches at 9 bases. Germline CDR1 and CDR2: SNHLY and FYNNEI. The CDR3 runs 15 residues. Trimming took 5 bases from V and 1 from J; bases not matched to a gene: 5. This chain's CDR3 is CASSPGTGKNTEAFF. CDR3 DNA: TGTGCCAGCAGTCCCGGGACAGGGAAGAACACTGAAGCTTTCTTT.

In its sample, this clonotype was seen many times. V usage is TRBV6-5 and J usage is TRBJ2-7; D remains unclear. Germline V gene sequence: CDR1 MNHEY, CDR2 SVGAGI. The CDR3 loop spans 14 amino acids. Trimming removed 2 bases at V and 7 bases at J, with 15 bases between. For the CDR3, the DNA is TGTGCCAGCAGTTACGCCACCAAGGCGGAGGAGCAGTACTTC. Its translation: CASSYATKAEEQYF.